This T cell receptor (beta chain) was captured by sequencing in a study of OX40 agonist ivuxolimab in advanced cancers. The CDR3 loop spans 14 amino acids. V shed 6 bases and J 3 bases; nucleotides not matched to a gene: 3. CDR1 and CDR2 from the germline V gene are WNHNN and SYGVQD (reference sequence). Concerning this clone: Antigen specificity is unknown.

The data were produced by immunoSEQ multiplex PCR, yet TCRdb's version contains in-frame clones alone and is incomplete. The table records about 80,000 clones, approximately 90% of them present only once. Findings and limits, study-wide: On average, a greater number of expanded clones characterised CD8+ T cells relative to CD4+. Clonal expansion from baseline to week 6 occurred in both CD4+ and CD8+ T cells.

Here the sequenced sample was CD4+ or CD8+ T cells sorted from blood, taken in a trial of the OX40 agonist ivuxolimab. V usage is TRBV10-1 and J usage is TRBJ2-2; 8 bases fit TRBD2. This TCR was recovered from an adult with an advanced solid tumor such as melanoma, head and neck, liver or kidney cancer. CDR3 DNA sequence: TGCGCCAGCAGGAGCGGGAGACACACCGGGGAGCTGTTTTTT. This translates into CASRSGRHTGELFF.